One sample yielded the 15 T cell receptor beta chains listed below, sequenced in a study of siplizumab effects on memory and regulatory T cells. Generated by immunoSEQ multiplex PCR, the TCRdb table keeps only in-frame clones and is missing some. Of around 100,000 clones in the sample, roughly 93% were seen once. Source material: non-Treg CD4+ T cells sorted from blood. The source is a human donor in good health.

This sequence joins TRBV18 and TRBJ2-1; the match to TRBD2 covers 10 bases. This CDR3 is built from 14 residues. V was pared by 5 bases and J by 6 bases, with 4 bases of the junction left unmatched. Germline lookup yields CDR1 KGHSH and CDR2 LQKENI. For the CDR3, the DNA is TGTGCCAGCTCATCGGCTAGCGGGAGCAATGAGCAGTTCTTC. Protein: CASSSASGSNEQFF.

The chain couples TRBV7-9 to TRBJ2-7; 7 nucleotides agree with TRBD1. This CDR3 region has 14 residues. CDR1 and CDR2 (germline): SEHNR, FQNEAQ (reference sequence). J lost 3 bases, V lost 0 bases, and 2 bases had no gene match. In DNA form, the CDR3 reads TGTGCCAGCAGCTTAGCCGGGACAGACTACGAGCAGTACTTC. It specifies CASSLAGTDYEQYF.

This rearrangement joins TRBV7-9 to TRBJ1-1; possibly TRBD1 for D (5 bases). Deletions cut 1 base from V and 5 bases from J, with 17 bases between. Germline CDR1 SEHNR, CDR2 FQNEAQ (reference sequence). This CDR3 comprises 16 residues. The CDR3 DNA sequence: TGTGCCAGCAGCTTAGTGGTTGTTAGGGGAGGGACTGAAGCTTTCTTT. Translating gives CASSLVVVRGGTEAFF.

As to this clone: The junction and the germline gene differ at one end; a read error may be behind it. This chain connects TRBV19 to TRBJ2-4, with D perhaps TRBD2 (7 bases). In germline, CDR1 is LNHDA, CDR2 SQIVND (reference sequence). The CDR3 loop spans 13 amino acids. CDR3 sequence: CASSIVKGGTRDF. DNA for the CDR3: TGTGCCAGTAGTATCGTAAAGGGAGGGACAAGGGACTTC. The full variable domain, rest sourced from reference TRBV19 and TRBJ2-4, is DGGITQSPKYLFRKEGQNVTLSCEQNLNHDAMYWYRQDPGQGLRLIYYSQIVNDFQKGDIAEGYSVSREKKESFPLTVTSAQKNPTAFYLCASSIVKGGTRDFGAGTRLSVL.

This chain uses TRBV19 with TRBJ2-1; D gene ambiguous. Trimming shortened V by 9 bases and J by 3 bases, and 15 bases separated the two germline ends. Germline CDR1 LNHDA, CDR2 SQIVND (reference sequence). CDR3 size: 14 residues. The CDR3 bases are TGTGCCAGCAGTCGGCAGCCGATCTACAATGAGCAGTTCTTC. This codes for CASSRQPIYNEQFF.

The chain couples TRBV25-1 to TRBJ1-1, with D maybe TRBD1 (6 bases). This CDR3 comprises 15 residues. CDR1 is MGHDK and CDR2 is SYGVNS in the germline V gene. With 6 bases removed from V and 5 bases from J, the gap between germline ends came to 19 bases. CDR3 DNA: TGTGCCAGCAGGGGGCTACAGGGAAGTGGTACTGAAGCTTTCTTT. As protein: CASRGLQGSGTEAFF.

The chain has TRBV7-9 and TRBJ1-1; possibly TRBD1 for D (6 bases). V was shortened by 1 base and J by 1 base, with 13 bases between the two germline ends. Germline V gene lookup returns CDR1 SEHNR and CDR2 FQNEAQ (reference sequence). This CDR3 is 16 amino acids long. CDR3 amino acids: CASSLGGGRGNTEAFF. DNA of the CDR3: TGTGCCAGCAGCTTAGGAGGGGGGCGTGGGAACACTGAAGCTTTCTTT.

In this sample, this clone turned up once. Other nucleotide sequences from this sample produce the same CDR3. J is TRBJ2-3 and V is TRBV15, with TRBD2 matching over 8 bases. The length of the CDR3 is 16 residues. From germline, CDR1 is LNHNV and CDR2 YYDKDF (reference sequence). Trimming removed 0 bases from V and 3 bases from J; junction bases left unmatched: 5. The CDR3 nucleotides are TGTGCCACCAGCAGAGATCTGACGGGAGGGACAGATACGCAGTATTTT. It specifies CATSRDLTGGTDTQYF. Based on the CDR3 plus reference TRBV15 and TRBJ2-3, the full variable domain is DAMVIQNPRYQVTQFGKPVTLSCSQTLNHNVMYWYQQKSSQAPKLLFHYYDKDFNNEADTPDNFQSRRPNTSFCFLDIRSPGLGDTAMYLCATSRDLTGGTDTQYFGPGTRLTVL.

The chain joins TRBV18 to TRBJ2-7, with TRBD2 matching over 8 bases. The CDR3 consists of 15 residues. CDR1 KGHSH and CDR2 LQKENI come from the germline V gene. With V trimmed by 4 bases and J by 4 bases, 9 bases remained unmatched. The CDR3 region has the DNA TGTGCCAGCTCACTTTCCGGGACTAGAGAGTACGAGCAGTACTTC. Translation: CASSLSGTREYEQYF.

CDR3 bases: TGTGCCAGCAGTGATGGACAGATCTACGAGCAGTACTTC. It specifies CASSDGQIYEQYF. The chain joins TRBV6-5 to TRBJ2-7; possibly TRBD1 for D (6 bases). Trimming stripped 5 bases from V and 3 bases from J, with 11 bases between. Germline CDR1 is MNHEY and CDR2 is SVGAGI. This CDR3 spans 13 amino acids.

The chain combines TRBV5-1 with TRBJ1-6, with TRBD1 identical over 7 bases. In germline, CDR1 is SGHRS, CDR2 YFSETQ. The CDR3 loop spans 18 amino acids. After removal of 0 bases from V and 0 bases from J, the junction contained 6 bases not matched to a gene. The CDR3 spells CASSLEGGGLSYNSPLHF. DNA of the CDR3: TGCGCCAGCAGCTTGGAAGGGGGCGGCCTCTCCTATAATTCACCCCTCCACTTT.

The rearrangement uses TRBV12-5 and TRBJ2-1; maybe TRBD1 (5 bases). The germline V and J ends were trimmed by 11 bases and 0 bases, with 8 bases remaining between them. Germline V lookup: CDR1 LGHNT, CDR2 FRNRAP. The CDR3 is made up of 12 amino acids. CDR3 DNA: TGTGCTTCGACAGACTCCTACAATGAGCAGTTCTTC. It codes for CASTDSYNEQFF. Full variable domain (remainder filled in from reference TRBV12-5 and TRBJ2-1): DARVTQTPRHKVTEMGQEVTMRCQPILGHNTVFWYRQTMMQGLELLAYFRNRAPLDDSGMPKDRFSAEMPDATLATLKIQPSEPRDSAVYFCASTDSYNEQFFGPGTRLTVL.

The J gene is TRBJ1-1, the V gene TRBV29-1; tentative D call: TRBD1 (5 bases). The CDR3 has 14 residues. The ends were cut back, 7 bases at V and 6 bases at J, with 21 bases in the middle. Looked up from germline, CDR1 is SQVTM and CDR2 is ANQGSEA. CDR3 bases: TGCAGCGCCCTCCAGGGTGCAGTAAACCCTGAAGCTTTCTTT. Translated: CSALQGAVNPEAFF.

The chain joins TRBV28 to TRBJ1-1; 7 bases agree with TRBD1. CDR1 MDHEN and CDR2 SYDVKM come from the germline V gene. Trimming at V came to 4 bases and at J to 0 bases, leaving 2 bases not matched to a gene. The CDR3 is made up of 14 amino acids. CDR3 in amino acids: CASSSGQLNTEAFF. In DNA, the CDR3 is TGTGCCAGCAGTTCGGGACAGTTGAACACTGAAGCTTTCTTT.

The gene calls are TRBV6-5 and TRBJ2-7; 10 bases are shared with TRBD1. This CDR3 spans 16 amino acids. Looked up from germline, CDR1 is MNHEY and CDR2 is SVGAGI. J was trimmed by 4 bases and V by 2 bases; bases with no gene match: 8. This CDR3 reads CASSYRDRGSRYEQYF. CDR3 coding DNA: TGTGCCAGCAGTTACAGGGACAGGGGATCCCGATACGAGCAGTACTTC.